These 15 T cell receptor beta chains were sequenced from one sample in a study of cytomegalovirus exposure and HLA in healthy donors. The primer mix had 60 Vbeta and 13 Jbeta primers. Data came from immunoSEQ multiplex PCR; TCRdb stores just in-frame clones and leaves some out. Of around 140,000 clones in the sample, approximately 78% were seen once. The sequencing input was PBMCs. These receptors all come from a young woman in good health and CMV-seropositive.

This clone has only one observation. This chain's CDR3 is CASSQGAGNPYEQYF. DNA of the CDR3: TGCGCCAGCAGCCAAGGGGCAGGGAACCCCTACGAGCAGTACTTC. The chain couples TRBV4-1 to TRBJ2-7, with D possibly matching TRBD1 (5 bases). Trimming stripped 1 base from V and 2 bases from J, with 12 bases between. The germline CDR1 and CDR2 sequences are MGHRA and YSYEKL. The CDR3 is 15 amino acids.

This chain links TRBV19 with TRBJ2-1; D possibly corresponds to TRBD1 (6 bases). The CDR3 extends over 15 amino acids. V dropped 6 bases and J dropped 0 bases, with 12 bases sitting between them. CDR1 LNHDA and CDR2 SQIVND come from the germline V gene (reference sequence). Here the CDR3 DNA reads TGTGCCAGTAGGTACGACAGGAGCTCCTACAATGAGCAGTTCTTC. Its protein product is CASRYDRSSYNEQFF.

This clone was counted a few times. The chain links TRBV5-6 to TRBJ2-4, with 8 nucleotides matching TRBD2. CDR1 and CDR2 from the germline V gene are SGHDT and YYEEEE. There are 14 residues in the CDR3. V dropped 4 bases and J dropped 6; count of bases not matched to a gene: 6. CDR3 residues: CASSPGTRLNIQYF. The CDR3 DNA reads TGTGCCAGCAGCCCCGGGACTAGATTAAACATTCAGTACTTC.

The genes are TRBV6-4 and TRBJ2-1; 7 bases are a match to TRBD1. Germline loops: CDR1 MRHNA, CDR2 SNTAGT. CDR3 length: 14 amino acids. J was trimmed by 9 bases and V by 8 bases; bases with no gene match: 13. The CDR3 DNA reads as TGTGCCAGCTCACCCCCGGGACAGACGAGTGAGCAGTTCTTC. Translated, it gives CASSPPGQTSEQFF.

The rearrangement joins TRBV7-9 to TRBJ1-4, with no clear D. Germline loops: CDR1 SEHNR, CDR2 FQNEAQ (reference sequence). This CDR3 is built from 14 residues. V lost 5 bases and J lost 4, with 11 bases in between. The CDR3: CASSRSDINEKLFF. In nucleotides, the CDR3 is TGTGCCAGCAGCCGATCCGACATTAATGAAAAACTGTTTTTT.

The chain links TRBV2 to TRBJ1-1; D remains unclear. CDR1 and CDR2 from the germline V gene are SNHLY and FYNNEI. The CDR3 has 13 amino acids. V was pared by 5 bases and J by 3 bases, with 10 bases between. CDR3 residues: CASSSPEDTEAFF. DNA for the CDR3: TGTGCCAGCAGTTCCCCAGAGGACACTGAAGCTTTCTTT. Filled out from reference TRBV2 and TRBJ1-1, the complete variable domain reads EPEVTQTPSHQVTQMGQEVILRCVPISNHLYFYWYRQILGQKVEFLVSFYNNEISEKSEIFDDQFSVERPDGSNFTLKIRSTKLEDSAMYFCASSSPEDTEAFFGQGTRLTVV.

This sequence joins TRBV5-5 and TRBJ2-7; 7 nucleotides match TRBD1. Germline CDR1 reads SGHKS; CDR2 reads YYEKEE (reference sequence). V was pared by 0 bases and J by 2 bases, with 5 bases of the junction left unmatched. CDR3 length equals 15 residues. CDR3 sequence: CASSLVGQAAYEQYF. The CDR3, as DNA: TGTGCCAGCAGCTTGGTTGGACAGGCTGCCTACGAGCAGTACTTC.

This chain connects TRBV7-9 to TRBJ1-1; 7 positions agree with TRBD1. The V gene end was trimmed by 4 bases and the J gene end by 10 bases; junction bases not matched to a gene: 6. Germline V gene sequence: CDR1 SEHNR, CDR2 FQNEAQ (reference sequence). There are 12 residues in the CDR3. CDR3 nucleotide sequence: TGTGCCAGCAGCTCATGGGACAGTCCAGCTTTCTTT. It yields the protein CASSSWDSPAFF.

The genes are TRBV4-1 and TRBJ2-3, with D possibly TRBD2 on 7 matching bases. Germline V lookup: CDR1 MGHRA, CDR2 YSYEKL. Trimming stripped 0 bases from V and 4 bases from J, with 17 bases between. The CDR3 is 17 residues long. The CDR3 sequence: CASSQDQGGVDSDTQYF. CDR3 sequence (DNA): TGCGCCAGCAGCCAAGACCAAGGGGGGGTGGATTCAGATACGCAGTATTTT.

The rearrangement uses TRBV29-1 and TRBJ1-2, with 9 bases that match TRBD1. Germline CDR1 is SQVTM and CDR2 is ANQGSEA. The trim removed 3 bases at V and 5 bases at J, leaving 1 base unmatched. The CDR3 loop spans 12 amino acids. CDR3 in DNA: TGCAGCGTTGACGGGACAGGGTATGGCTACACCTTC. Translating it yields CSVDGTGYGYTF.

In DNA form, the CDR3 reads TGTGCCAGTATGCCCGGGGGCTACACCTTC. Its protein product is CASMPGGYTF. This chain joins TRBV19 and TRBJ1-2; D not certain. Deletions cut 7 bases from V and 8 bases from J, with 8 bases between. The CDR3 has 10 amino acids. The germline gives CDR1 LNHDA, CDR2 SQIVND (reference sequence).

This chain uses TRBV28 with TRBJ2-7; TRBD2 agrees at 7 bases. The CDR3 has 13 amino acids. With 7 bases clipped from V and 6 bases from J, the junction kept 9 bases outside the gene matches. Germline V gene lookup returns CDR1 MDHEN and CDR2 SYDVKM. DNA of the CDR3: TGTGCCAGCAACCCGGGAGGAACGCGCGAGCAGTACTTC. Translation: CASNPGGTREQYF.

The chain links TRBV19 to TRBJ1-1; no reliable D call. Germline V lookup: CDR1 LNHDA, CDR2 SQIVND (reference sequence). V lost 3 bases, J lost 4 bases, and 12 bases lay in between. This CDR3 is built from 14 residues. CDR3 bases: TGTGCCAGTAGTATCGGATGGGGAGGCACTGAAGCTTTCTTT. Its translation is CASSIGWGGTEAFF.

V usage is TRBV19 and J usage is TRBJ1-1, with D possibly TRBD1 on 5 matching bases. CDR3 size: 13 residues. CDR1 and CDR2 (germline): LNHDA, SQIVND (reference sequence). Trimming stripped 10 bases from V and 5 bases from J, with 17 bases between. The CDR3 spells CATTRGRGTEAFF. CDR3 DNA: TGTGCCACCACCCGGGGGAGGGGAACTGAAGCTTTCTTT.

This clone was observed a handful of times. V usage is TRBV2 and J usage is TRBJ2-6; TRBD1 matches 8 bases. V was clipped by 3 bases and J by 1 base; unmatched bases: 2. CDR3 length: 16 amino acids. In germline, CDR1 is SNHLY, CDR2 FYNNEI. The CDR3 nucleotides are TGTGCCAGCAGTGATGACAGGGGTTCTGGGGCCAACGTCCTGACTTTC. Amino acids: CASSDDRGSGANVLTF.